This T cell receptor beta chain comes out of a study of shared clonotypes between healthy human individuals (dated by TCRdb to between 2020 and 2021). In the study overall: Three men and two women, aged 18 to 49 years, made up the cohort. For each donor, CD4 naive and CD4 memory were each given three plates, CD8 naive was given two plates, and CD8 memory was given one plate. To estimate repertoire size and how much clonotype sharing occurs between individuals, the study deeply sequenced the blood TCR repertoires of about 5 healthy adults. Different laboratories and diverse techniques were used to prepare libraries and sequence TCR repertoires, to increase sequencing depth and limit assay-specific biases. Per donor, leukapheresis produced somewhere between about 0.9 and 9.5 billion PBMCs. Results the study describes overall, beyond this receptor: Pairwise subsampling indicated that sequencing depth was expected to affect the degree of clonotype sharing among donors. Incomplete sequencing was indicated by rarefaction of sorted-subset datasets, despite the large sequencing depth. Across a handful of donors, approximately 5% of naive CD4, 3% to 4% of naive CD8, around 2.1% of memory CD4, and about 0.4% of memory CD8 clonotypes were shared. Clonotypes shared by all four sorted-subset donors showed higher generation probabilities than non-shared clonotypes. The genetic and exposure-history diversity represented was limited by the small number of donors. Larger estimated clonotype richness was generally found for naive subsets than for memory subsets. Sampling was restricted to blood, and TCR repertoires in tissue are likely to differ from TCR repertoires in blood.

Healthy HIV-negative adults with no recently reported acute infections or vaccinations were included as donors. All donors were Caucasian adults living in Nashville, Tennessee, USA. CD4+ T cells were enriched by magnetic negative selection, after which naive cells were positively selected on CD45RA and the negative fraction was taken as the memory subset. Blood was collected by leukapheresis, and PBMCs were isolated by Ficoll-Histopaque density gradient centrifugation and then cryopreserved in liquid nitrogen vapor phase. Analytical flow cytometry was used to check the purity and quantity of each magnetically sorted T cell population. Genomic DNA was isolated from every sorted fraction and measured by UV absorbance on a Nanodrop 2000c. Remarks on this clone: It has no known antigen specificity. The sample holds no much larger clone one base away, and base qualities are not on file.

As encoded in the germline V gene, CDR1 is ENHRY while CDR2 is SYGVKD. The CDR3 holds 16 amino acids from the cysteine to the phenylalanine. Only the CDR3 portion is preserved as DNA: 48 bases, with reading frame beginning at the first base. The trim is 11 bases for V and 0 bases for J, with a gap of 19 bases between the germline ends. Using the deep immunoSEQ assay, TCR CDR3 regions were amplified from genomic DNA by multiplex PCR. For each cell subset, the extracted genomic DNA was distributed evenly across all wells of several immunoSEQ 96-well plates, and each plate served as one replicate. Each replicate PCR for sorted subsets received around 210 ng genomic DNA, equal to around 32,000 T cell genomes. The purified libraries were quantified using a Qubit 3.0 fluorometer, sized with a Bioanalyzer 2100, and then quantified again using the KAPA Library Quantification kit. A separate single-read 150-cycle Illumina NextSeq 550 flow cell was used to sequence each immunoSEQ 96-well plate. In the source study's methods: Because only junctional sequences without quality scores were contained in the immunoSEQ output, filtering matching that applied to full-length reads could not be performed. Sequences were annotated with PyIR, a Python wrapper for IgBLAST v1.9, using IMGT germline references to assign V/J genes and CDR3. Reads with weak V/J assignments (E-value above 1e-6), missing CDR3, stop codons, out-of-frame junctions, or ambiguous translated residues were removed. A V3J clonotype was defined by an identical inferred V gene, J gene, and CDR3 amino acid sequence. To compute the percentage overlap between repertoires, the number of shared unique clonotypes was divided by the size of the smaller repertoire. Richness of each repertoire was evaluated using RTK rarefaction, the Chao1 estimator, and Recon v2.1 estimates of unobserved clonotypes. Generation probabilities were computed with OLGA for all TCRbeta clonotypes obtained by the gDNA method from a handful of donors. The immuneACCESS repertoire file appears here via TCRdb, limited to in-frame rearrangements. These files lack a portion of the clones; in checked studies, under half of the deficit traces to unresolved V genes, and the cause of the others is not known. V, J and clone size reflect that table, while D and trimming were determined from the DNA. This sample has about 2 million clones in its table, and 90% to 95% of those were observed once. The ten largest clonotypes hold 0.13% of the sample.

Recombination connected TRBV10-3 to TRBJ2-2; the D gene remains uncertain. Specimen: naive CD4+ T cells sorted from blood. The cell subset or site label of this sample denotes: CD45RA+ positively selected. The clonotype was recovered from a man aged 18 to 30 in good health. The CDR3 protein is CAAHRSENANTGELFF. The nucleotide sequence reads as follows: TGTGCCGCCCACCGATCGGAAAACGCGAACACCGGGGAGCTGTTTTTT.